This TCR beta chain was recorded in a study of blood T cell repertoires in COVID-19. Study-level information: Acute-phase and convalescent COVID-19 samples originated in the United States, Italy and Spain. PBMCs, B-cell-depleted T cells, or T cells provided the cDNA or gDNA that made up the material.

Per the original data handling: The authors estimated nucleated cell counts from reference gene primer amplification. The data were produced by immunoSEQ multiplex PCR, yet TCRdb's version contains in-frame clones alone and is incomplete. That table is the source of V, J and clone size, and D and trimming were worked out from the DNA. The profile shows fewer than 200,000 clones, about 88% of them singletons. The CDR3 runs 13 residues. V was clipped by 5 bases and J by 5 bases, with 13 bases between them. The germline CDR1 and CDR2 sequences are SQVTM and ANQGSEA. The clonotype originates from a man aged 35 to 55 with acute or convalescent COVID-19. The specimen sequenced was peripheral blood. The rearrangement uses TRBV29-1 and TRBJ1-5, with D possibly being TRBD1 (6 bases). CDR3 sequence (DNA): TGCAGCGTTAGGGACACTGCTGATCAGCCCCAGCATTTT. It encodes CSVRDTADQPQHF.